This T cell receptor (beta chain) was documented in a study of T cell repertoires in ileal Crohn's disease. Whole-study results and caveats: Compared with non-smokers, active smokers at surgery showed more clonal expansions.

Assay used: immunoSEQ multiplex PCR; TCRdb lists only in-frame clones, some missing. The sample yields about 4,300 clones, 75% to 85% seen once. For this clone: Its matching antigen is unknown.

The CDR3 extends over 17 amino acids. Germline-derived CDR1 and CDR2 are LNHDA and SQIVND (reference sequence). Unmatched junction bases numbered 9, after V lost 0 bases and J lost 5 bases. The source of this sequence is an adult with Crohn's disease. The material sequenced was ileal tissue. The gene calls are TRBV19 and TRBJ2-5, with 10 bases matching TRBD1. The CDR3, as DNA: TGTGCCAGTAGTATAGATGCGACAGGGGGCGGACTGGAGACCCAGTACTTC. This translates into CASSIDATGGGLETQYF.